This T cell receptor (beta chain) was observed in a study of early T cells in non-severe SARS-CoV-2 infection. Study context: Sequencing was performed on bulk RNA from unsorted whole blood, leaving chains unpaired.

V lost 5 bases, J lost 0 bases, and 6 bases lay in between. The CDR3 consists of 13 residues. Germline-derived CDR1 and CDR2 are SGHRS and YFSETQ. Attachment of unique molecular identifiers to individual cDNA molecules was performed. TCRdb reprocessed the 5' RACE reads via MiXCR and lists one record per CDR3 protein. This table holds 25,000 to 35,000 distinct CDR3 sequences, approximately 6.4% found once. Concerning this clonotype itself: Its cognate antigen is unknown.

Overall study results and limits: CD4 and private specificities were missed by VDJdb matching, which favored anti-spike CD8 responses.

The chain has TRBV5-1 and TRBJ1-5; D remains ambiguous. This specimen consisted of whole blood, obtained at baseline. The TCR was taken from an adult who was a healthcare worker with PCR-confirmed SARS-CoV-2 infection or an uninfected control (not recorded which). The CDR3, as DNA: TGCGCCAGCAGGGATTTTAGCAATCAGCCCCAGCATTTT. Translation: CASRDFSNQPQHF.